This TCR beta chain came from a study of OX40 agonist ivuxolimab in advanced cancers. A history of autoimmune disease or systemic immunosuppression excluded patients. At cycle 4 day 1, cycle 7 day 1, and baseline, blood was sampled. V lost 5 bases and J lost 0, with 8 bases in between. Germline values: CDR1 SGHAT, CDR2 FQNNGV. The CDR3 contains 14 residues. This table comes from immunoSEQ multiplex PCR, and its TCRdb copy is limited to in-frame clones, with some not included. The sample lists roughly 38,000 clones; roughly 90% were seen once. The clonotype was recovered from an adult with an advanced solid tumor such as melanoma, head and neck, liver or kidney cancer. This rearrangement joins TRBV11-2 to TRBJ2-1, with D unresolved. Here the sequenced sample was CD4+ or CD8+ T cells sorted from blood, taken in a trial of the OX40 agonist ivuxolimab. The CDR3 loop is CASSALSSYNEQFF. The CDR3 bases are TGTGCCAGCAGCGCGCTGAGCTCCTACAATGAGCAGTTCTTC.